These 2 T cell receptor beta chains share one sample of origin, sequenced in a study of blood T cell repertoires in COVID-19. Using immunoSEQ multiplex PCR, the repertoire was profiled, and TCRdb retains in-frame clones only, with some absent. The sample lists tens of thousands of clones; approximately 82% were seen once. Sequencing input: peripheral blood. These receptors all come from a woman aged 60-75 years with acute or convalescent COVID-19.

Only a few counts were recorded for this clone. This sequence joins TRBV3-1 (or the pseudogene TRBV3-2) and TRBJ2-5; D is uncertain. The CDR3 sequence is 11 residues long. V shed 2 bases and J shed 5 bases, with 3 bases lying between them. The V gene's germline CDR1 is LGHDT and CDR2 YNNKEL (reference sequence). The CDR3 bases are TGTGCCAGCAGCCAACTGGAGACCCAGTACTTC. This translates into CASSQLETQYF.

V gene TRBV12-3 or TRBV12-4 combines with J gene TRBJ1-1; 7 nucleotides align to TRBD1. The CDR3 is made up of 12 amino acids. J was trimmed by 6 bases and V by 5 bases; bases with no gene match: 3. Here the CDR3 reads CASSKTGSEAFF. Written as DNA, the CDR3 is TGTGCCAGCAGTAAGACAGGGTCTGAAGCTTTCTTT.